The 27 T cell receptor beta chains presented below share a single source sample, sequenced in a study of T cell repertoires and HLA-DP antigens. Clones were sequenced by immunoSEQ multiplex PCR, and TCRdb holds only the in-frame ones, with some missing. This table has 4,000 or so clones, just over 75% appearing once. CD4+ cells expanded for about 15 days were restimulated 20 to 25 h with allogeneic-DPB1 HeLa cells. HeLa stimulator cells carried retrovirally transduced HLA-DPA1/DPB1, HLA-DM, invariant chain and CD80. Input material: CD137- CD4+ T cells from cultured PBMCs. The receptors were sampled from a woman aged 18 to 35 in good health and CMV-seronegative.

The rearrangement joins TRBV18 to TRBJ1-1, with D uncertain. From germline, CDR1 is KGHSH and CDR2 LQKENI. V gave up 1 base and J gave up 1 base, with 10 bases separating them. The CDR3 spans 15 residues. The CDR3 sequence: CASSPLAVPNTEAFF. CDR3 bases: TGTGCCAGCTCACCACTCGCGGTCCCGAACACTGAAGCTTTCTTT. Using reference TRBV18 and TRBJ1-1 for the parts outside the CDR3, the full variable domain is NAGVMQNPRHLVRRRGQEARLRCSPMKGHSHVYWYRQLPEEGLKFMVYLQKENIIDESGMPKERFSAEFPKEGPSILRIQQVVRGDSAAYFCASSPLAVPNTEAFFGQGTRLTVV.

The gene calls are TRBV10-3 and TRBJ2-3; TRBD2 aligns across 14 bases. This CDR3 spans 19 amino acids. V gave up 6 bases and J gave up 1 base; unmatched junction bases: 12. Germline CDR1 is ENHRY and CDR2 is SYGVKD. The CDR3: CAISSKPSGLAGGTDTQYF. As DNA, the CDR3 is TGTGCCATCAGCTCAAAACCTTCGGGACTAGCGGGGGGCACAGATACGCAGTATTTT.

The rearrangement joins TRBV18 to TRBJ1-2; TRBD1 matches 7 bases. Germline assignment: CDR1 KGHSH and CDR2 LQKENI. This CDR3 comprises 14 residues. Trimming at V came to 2 bases and at J to 4 bases, leaving 4 bases not matched to a gene. CDR3 region: CASSPGQAGYGYTF. The DNA of the CDR3 is TGTGCCAGCTCACCAGGACAGGCGGGCTATGGCTACACCTTC.

This sequence joins TRBV27 and TRBJ2-5; a possible D gene is TRBD2 (5 bases). Germline values: CDR1 MNHEY, CDR2 SMNVEV (reference sequence). V was pared by 3 bases and J by 1 base, with 6 bases between. This CDR3 is 13 amino acids long. The CDR3 protein is CASSLDFQETQYF. In DNA, the CDR3 is TGTGCCAGCAGTTTGGACTTCCAAGAGACCCAGTACTTC.

The chain combines TRBV5-4 with TRBJ1-5, with 10 bases aligning to TRBD1. CDR3 length: 16 residues. Germline lookup yields CDR1 SGHNT and CDR2 YYREEE (reference sequence). V gave up 4 bases and J gave up 2 bases; unmatched junction bases: 6. The chain's CDR3 is CASSLTGGAGNQPQHF. Here the CDR3 DNA reads TGTGCCAGCAGCCTGACAGGGGGCGCCGGCAATCAGCCCCAGCATTTT.

The rearrangement joins TRBV5-1 to TRBJ2-1; 7 positions agree with TRBD2. The CDR3 loop spans 15 amino acids. Germline assignment: CDR1 SGHRS and CDR2 YFSETQ. Trimming took 0 bases from V and 3 from J; bases not matched to a gene: 3. The CDR3 sequence is CASSLDGRNYNEQFF. The CDR3 nucleotides read TGCGCCAGCAGCTTGGACGGGAGGAACTACAATGAGCAGTTCTTC.

The chain links TRBV5-4 to TRBJ2-7, with 9 bases aligning to TRBD2. The ends lost 0 bases at V and 7 bases at J; junction bases unmatched: 17. CDR1 and CDR2 (germline): SGHNT, YYREEE (reference sequence). This CDR3 region has 18 residues. CDR3 nucleotides: TGTGCCAGCAGCTTGGGAGGTCGTGCGGTAGCGGGGGCGGGGGAGCAGTACGTC. This sequence encodes CASSLGGRAVAGAGEQYV.

The V and J genes are TRBV7-8 and TRBJ1-4; D call uncertain. Germline CDR1 SGHVS, CDR2 FQNEAQ. This CDR3 comprises 14 residues. Trimming took off 4 bases at V and 1 base at J, with 7 bases between the two ends. CDR3 sequence: CASSSARTNEKLFF. The CDR3 bases are TGTGCCAGCAGCTCGGCTCGAACTAATGAAAAACTGTTTTTT.

CDR3 in DNA: TGTGCCAGCAGTGGCGGCGGACTCGGAGGTGGTCAGCCCCAGCATTTT. Its translation is CASSGGGLGGGQPQHF. The V call is TRBV6-1, the J call TRBJ1-5; D is undetermined. The germline V and J ends were trimmed by 4 bases and 6 bases, with 19 bases remaining between them. The V gene's germline CDR1 is MNHNS and CDR2 SASEGT. The length of the CDR3 is 16 residues.

The chain employs TRBV6-6 and TRBJ1-6; weak D call: TRBD1 (6 bases). The germline V gene has CDR1 MNHNY and CDR2 SVGAGI (reference sequence). CDR3 size: 14 residues. The V gene lost 4 bases and the J gene lost 9 bases, with 13 bases spanning the gap. The CDR3 protein is CASSSRDTSSPLHF. In DNA, the CDR3 is TGTGCCAGCAGTTCAAGGGACACGAGTTCACCCCTCCACTTT.

V usage is TRBV6-5 and J usage is TRBJ1-5; D not certain. CDR3 length: 12 amino acids. Germline assignment: CDR1 MNHEY and CDR2 SVGAGI. The ends were cut back, 1 base at V and 4 bases at J, with 2 bases in the middle. In DNA form, the CDR3 reads TGTGCCAGCAGTTACTGGAATCAGCCCCAGCATTTT. This codes for CASSYWNQPQHF.

The V call is TRBV5-6, the J call TRBJ1-2; TRBD1 matches 10 bases. J was trimmed by 5 bases and V by 3 bases; bases with no gene match: 4. The CDR3 length is 14 residues. Germline CDR1 and CDR2: SGHDT and YYEEEE. The CDR3 protein is CASSWEGQGYGYTF. The CDR3 DNA reads TGTGCCAGCAGCTGGGAGGGACAGGGGTATGGCTACACCTTC.

This clone was counted once. This rearrangement joins TRBV28 to TRBJ1-1; maybe TRBD1 (5 bases). Germline assignment: CDR1 MDHEN and CDR2 SYDVKM. Between the trimmed V and J ends, which lost 4 bases and 1 base, there was a span of 10 bases. CDR3 length: 14 amino acids. The CDR3 reads CASSSGAKNTEAFF. In DNA, the CDR3 is TGTGCCAGCAGTTCTGGGGCTAAGAACACTGAAGCTTTCTTT.

The chain recombines TRBV7-2 with TRBJ2-1, with D tentatively TRBD1 (5 bases). With 1 base removed from V and 10 bases from J, the gap between germline ends came to 14 bases. Germline V lookup: CDR1 SGHTA, CDR2 FQGNSA. The CDR3 spans 14 residues. CDR3 amino acids: CASSLGYWQGEQFF. CDR3 in DNA: TGTGCCAGCAGCTTAGGTTACTGGCAGGGCGAGCAGTTCTTC.

The V call is TRBV7-9, the J call TRBJ2-7; 12 bases agree with TRBD2. V was pared by 5 bases and J by 1 base, with 15 bases of the junction left unmatched. The CDR3 is 19 amino acids. In germline, CDR1 is SEHNR, CDR2 FQNEAQ (reference sequence). The CDR3 sequence: CASSPTPGLAGSRSYEQYF. The DNA for the CDR3 is TGTGCCAGCAGCCCCACCCCGGGACTAGCGGGTAGTCGGTCCTACGAGCAGTACTTC.

V and J are TRBV6-5 and TRBJ2-5, with 7 nucleotides matching TRBD2. The CDR3 consists of 13 residues. The V and J ends lost 4 bases and 6 bases, in that order; junction bases with no gene match: 5. The germline V gene has CDR1 MNHEY and CDR2 SVGAGI. The CDR3 nucleotides read TGTGCCAGCAGTTGGGACTACAGCCAGACCCAGTACTTC. Encoded protein: CASSWDYSQTQYF.

J is TRBJ2-7 and V is TRBV18; no clear D gene. V was shortened by 5 bases and J by 2 bases, with 13 bases between the two germline ends. Germline V CDR1 and CDR2: KGHSH, LQKENI. CDR3 size: 14 residues. Written as DNA, the CDR3 is TGTGCCAGCTCATCCCGAAGAGAGGCCTACGAGCAGTACGTC. This sequence encodes CASSSRREAYEQYV.

This chain links TRBV7-2 with TRBJ2-7; no firm D call. The CDR3 consists of 14 residues. Trimming pared 5 bases from V and 0 bases from J, leaving 11 bases between. The germline CDR1 and CDR2 sequences are SGHTA and FQGNSA. The chain's CDR3 is CASSPRSFSYEQYV. CDR3 nucleotides: TGTGCCAGCAGCCCACGCAGCTTCTCCTACGAGCAGTACGTC.

The V gene is TRBV6-1, the J gene TRBJ2-2; 7 bases match TRBD2. J gave up 6 bases and V 4 bases, and 20 bases lay outside the gene matches. Germline assignment: CDR1 MNHNS and CDR2 SASEGT. The CDR3 has 19 amino acids. The CDR3 here is CASSGRGQVGRRSPGELFF. The CDR3 bases are TGTGCCAGCAGTGGGCGCGGGCAGGTCGGGAGGAGATCACCCGGGGAGCTGTTTTTT.

V and J are TRBV6-5 and TRBJ1-2; 11 bases align to TRBD1. Germline V gene data show CDR1 as MNHEY and CDR2 as SVGAGI. With V trimmed by 5 bases and J by 4 bases, 3 bases remained unmatched. This CDR3 comprises 14 residues. CDR3 region: CASSPGTGGYGYTF. In DNA form, the CDR3 reads TGTGCCAGCAGTCCCGGGACAGGGGGCTATGGCTACACCTTC.

This chain joins TRBV19 and TRBJ2-1; the D call may be TRBD1 or TRBD2 (5 bases each). This CDR3 is 19 amino acids long. Germline V CDR1 and CDR2: LNHDA, SQIVND (reference sequence). The V gene lost 4 bases and the J gene lost 10 bases, with 32 bases spanning the gap. The CDR3 sequence is CASSTDSAPGTWPRLEQFF. CDR3 nucleotides: TGTGCCAGTAGTACAGACTCAGCTCCCGGGACCTGGCCTCGGCTCGAGCAGTTCTTC.

CDR3 sequence reads: CASSLTPVIYLPGNTIYF. CDR3 DNA: TGTGCCAGCAGCTTAACACCGGTGATCTACCTCCCCGGAAACACCATATATTTT. V usage is TRBV7-9 and J usage is TRBJ1-3, with unresolved D. The V gene's germline CDR1 is SEHNR and CDR2 FQNEAQ (reference sequence). The CDR3 is 18 amino acids. Deletions cut 2 bases from V and 4 bases from J, with 21 bases between.

The chain employs TRBV28 and TRBJ1-2; the D is unclear. This CDR3 has 17 amino acids. From germline, CDR1 is MDHEN and CDR2 SYDVKM. V lost 2 bases and J lost 0, with 16 bases in between. The CDR3 region has the DNA TGTGCCAGCAGTTTAGCGGGGTCGGCGTCCCCTAACTATGGCTACACCTTC. It yields the protein CASSLAGSASPNYGYTF.

The CDR3 region is CASSLGAGDYGYTF. The CDR3 coding sequence is TGTGCCAGCAGCTTAGGGGCAGGGGACTATGGCTACACCTTC. The gene calls are TRBV7-2 and TRBJ1-2, with a possible D match to TRBD1 (6 bases). This CDR3 has 14 residues. Trimming cost V 1 base and J 3 bases, with 9 bases left between them. CDR1 is SGHTA, CDR2 FQGNSA, per germline. Filled out from reference TRBV7-2 and TRBJ1-2, the complete variable domain reads GAGVSQSPSNKVTEKGKDVELRCDPISGHTALYWYRQSLGQGLEFLIYFQGNSAPDKSGLPSDRFSAERTGGSVSTLTIQRTQQEDSAVYLCASSLGAGDYGYTFGSGTRLTVV.

The chain employs TRBV18 and TRBJ1-3; no reliable D call. Trimming stripped 2 bases from V and 0 bases from J, with 2 bases between. CDR1 and CDR2 (germline): KGHSH, LQKENI. The CDR3 loop spans 13 amino acids. The CDR3 loop is CASSPGSGNTIYF. The CDR3 nucleotides are TGTGCCAGCTCACCAGGCTCTGGAAACACCATATATTTT. The full variable domain, completed using reference TRBV18 and TRBJ1-3, is NAGVMQNPRHLVRRRGQEARLRCSPMKGHSHVYWYRQLPEEGLKFMVYLQKENIIDESGMPKERFSAEFPKEGPSILRIQQVVRGDSAAYFCASSPGSGNTIYFGEGSWLTVV.

The chain carries TRBV28 and TRBJ2-7; D unclear. Germline V gives CDR1 MDHEN, CDR2 SYDVKM. CDR3 length: 11 residues. Trimming cost V 3 bases and J 7 bases, with 7 bases left between them. In DNA, the CDR3 is TGTGCCAGCAGTTTCAGGTGGGAGCAGTACTTC. Encoded protein: CASSFRWEQYF.

This clone was observed a single time. This rearrangement joins TRBV18 to TRBJ2-6; the D is unclear. V was trimmed by 0 bases and J by 2 bases, leaving 8 bases between them. Germline V gene data show CDR1 as KGHSH and CDR2 as LQKENI. CDR3 length: 16 residues. The CDR3 nucleotides read TGTGCCAGCTCACCACCGTGGAAGACTGGGGCCAACGTCCTGACTTTC. Translation: CASSPPWKTGANVLTF. The whole variable domain, filled in from reference TRBV18 and TRBJ2-6, reads NAGVMQNPRHLVRRRGQEARLRCSPMKGHSHVYWYRQLPEEGLKFMVYLQKENIIDESGMPKERFSAEFPKEGPSILRIQQVVRGDSAAYFCASSPPWKTGANVLTFGAGSRLTVL.